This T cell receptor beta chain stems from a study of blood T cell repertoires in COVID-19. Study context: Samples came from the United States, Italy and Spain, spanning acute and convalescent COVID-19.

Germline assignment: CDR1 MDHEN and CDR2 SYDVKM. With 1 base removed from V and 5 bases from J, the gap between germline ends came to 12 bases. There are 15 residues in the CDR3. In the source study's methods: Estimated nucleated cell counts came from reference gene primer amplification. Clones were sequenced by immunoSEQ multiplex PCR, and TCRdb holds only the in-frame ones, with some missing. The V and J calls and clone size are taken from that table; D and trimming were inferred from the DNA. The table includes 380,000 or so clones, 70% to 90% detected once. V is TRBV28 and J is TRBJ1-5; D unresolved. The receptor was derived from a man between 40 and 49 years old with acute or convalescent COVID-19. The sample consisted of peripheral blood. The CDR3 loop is CASSLSGYGDQPQHF. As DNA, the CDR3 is TGTGCCAGCAGTTTATCCGGTTACGGGGATCAGCCCCAGCATTTT. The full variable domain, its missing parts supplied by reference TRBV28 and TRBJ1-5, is DVKVTQSSRYLVKRTGEKVFLECVQDMDHENMFWYRQDPGLGLRLIYFSYDVKMKEKGDIPEGYSVSREKKERFSLILESASTNQTSMYLCASSLSGYGDQPQHFGDGTRLSIL.